This entry describes one T cell receptor beta chain. This sample was taken from a study of T-cell memory formation after mild COVID-19. Germline V gives CDR1 SGHTA, CDR2 FQGNSA. This CDR3 contains 16 residues. After removal of 5 bases from V and 7 bases from J, the junction contained 14 bases not matched to a gene. A single record per CDR3 protein comes from TCRdb applying MiXCR to the 5' RACE reads. The sample records under 300,000 distinct CDR3 sequences, less than 9.5% being singletons. Source material: PBMCs or a T cell subset sorted from them (not recorded which). The V gene is TRBV7-2, the J gene TRBJ2-5; 9 bases align to TRBD1. The clonotype originates from a man in his late teens or twenties who had mild COVID-19 (a few samples of this study predate the infection). Cell type and time point are not known. The CDR3 region has the DNA TGTGCCAGCAGCCTAAGCTCGGACAGGGGTTTGGGGACCCAGTACTTC. This encodes CASSLSSDRGLGTQYF.